This TCR beta chain originates from a study of Graves' ophthalmopathy and Graves' hyperthyroidism. Amplification of the TCR beta CDR3 regions used RNA transcripts (as template). First-round RT-PCR employed HTBI primers, with a second-round multiplex PCR after it. TCRdb ran MiXCR on the multiplex PCR reads and lists one entry per CDR3 protein. The repertoire holds approximately 640,000 distinct CDR3 sequences, with 35% to 50% as singletons. Unmatched junction bases numbered 5, after V lost 6 bases and J lost 7 bases. Germline V gene data show CDR1 as SQVTM and CDR2 as ANQGSEA. This CDR3 region has 11 residues.

The source material was peripheral blood. The V gene is TRBV29-1, the J gene TRBJ1-2; 7 nucleotides match TRBD1. The source of this sequence is an adult man with Graves' ophthalmopathy. CDR3 nucleotide sequence: TGCAGCGTCCTGCCAGGGGGTGGCTACACCTTC. It translates to CSVLPGGGYTF. The variable domain in full, with the rest retrieved from reference TRBV29-1 and TRBJ1-2, is SAVISQKPSRDICQRGTSLTIQCQVDSQVTMMFWYRQQPGQSLTLIATANQGSEATYESGFVIDKFPISRPNLTFSTLTVSNMSPEDSSIYLCSVLPGGGYTFGSGTRLTVV.